These T cell receptor beta chains were read from a single sample in a study of neoadjuvant anti-PD-1 for oral cavity cancer. Produced via immunoSEQ multiplex PCR; TCRdb's table is partial and in-frame only. The sample contains just under 70,000 clones, about 88% of which appear only once. The source material was PBMCs, sampled after nivolumab (anti-PD-1) treatment. These receptors came from a person aged 35-79 years with oral cavity squamous cell carcinoma. CDR3s include the opening cysteine and the closing phenylalanine or tryptophan. A D gene is named only where the DNA matches it firmly. Not every row has a clone size; where given, it reads once, few, many or a size class.

abundance,j_gene,v_gene,d_gene,CDR3nt,CDR3aa
.,TRBJ2-1,TRBV6-5,TRBD2,TGTGCCAGCAGCAAGGGACTAGCGGGATACAATGAGCAGTTCTTC,CASSKGLAGYNEQFF
.,TRBJ2-3,TRBV4-2,TRBD2,TGTGCCAGCAGCCAAGAGGTCAGCGGGGGGGGAGATACGCAGTATTTT,CASSQEVSGGGDTQYF
.,TRBJ1-5,TRBV19,.,TGTGCCAGTAGTAACCCCAATCAGCCCCAGCATTTT,CASSNPNQPQHF
.,TRBJ1-4,TRBV25-1,.,TGTGCCAGCAGTTCTGCGGGTGGGGGGTCAAAACTGTTTTTT,CASSSAGGGSKLFF
once,TRBJ2-7,TRBV9,.,TGTGCCAGCAGCCCCAGGGGGGAGGAATCCTACGAGCAGTACTTC,CASSPRGEESYEQYF
.,TRBJ1-4,TRBV28,.,TGTGCCAGCAGTGGGAACAGGGCGGGAGATGCCGAAAAACTGTTTTTT,CASSGNRAGDAEKLFF
.,TRBJ2-2,TRBV2,TRBD1,TGTGCCACCGCCGGACAGGGTGGTACCGGGGAGCTGTTTTTT,CATAGQGGTGELFF
.,TRBJ2-7,TRBV5-6,.,TGTGCCAGCAGCCCGTACAAAGGCATCAACGAGCAGTACTTC,CASSPYKGINEQYF
.,TRBJ2-7,TRBV9,TRBD1,TGTGCCAGCAGTCCTTCTCCGGGACAGCCTTACGAGCAGTACTTC,CASSPSPGQPYEQYF
.,TRBJ2-2,TRBV27,TRBD1,TGTGCCAGCAGTTTAAGACAGGGGTCCACCGGGGAGCTGTTTTTT,CASSLRQGSTGELFF
few,TRBJ1-2,TRBV28,TRBD1,TGTGCCAGCAGTTTCGGACAGGTTAACTATGGCTACACCTTC,CASSFGQVNYGYTF
.,TRBJ1-3,TRBV6-1,.,TGTGCCAGCAGTGCTCCTGCAGGTCTTTCTGGAAACACCATATATTTT,CASSAPAGLSGNTIYF
.,TRBJ1-2,TRBV14,.,TGTGCCAGCAGCCGAGGACTGGAGAACTATGGCTACACCTTC,CASSRGLENYGYTF
.,TRBJ2-5,TRBV7-7,TRBD1,TGTGCTAGCAGTAGACAGGGTTCGGAGACCCAGTACTTC,CASSRQGSETQYF
.,TRBJ2-1,TRBV6-1,.,TGTGCCAGCTCTGCCGGGAGAGCGCTAAATGAGCAGTTCTTC,CASSAGRALNEQFF
.,TRBJ1-5,TRBV12-5,.,TGTGCTAGTGGTTTGGTATGCCGGAGACCCTCTTGCAATCAGCCCCAGCATTTT,CASGLVCRRPSCNQPQHF
.,TRBJ2-1,TRBV9,TRBD1,TGTGCCAGCAGCGCCAGGGGGACGAACAATGAGCAGTTCTTC,CASSARGTNNEQFF
.,TRBJ2-7,TRBV5-1,.,TGCGCCAGCAGCTCGGGGCCCCCCTACGAGCAGTACTTC,CASSSGPPYEQYF
.,TRBJ1-1,TRBV19,.,TGTGCCGGCCGGGGGGGGGCCGGCGGCACTGAAGCTTTCTTT,CAGRGGAGGTEAFF
.,TRBJ2-3,TRBV29-1,.,TGCAGCGTTGCTCCTTCGGGGACCTCGACAGATACGCAGTATTTT,CSVAPSGTSTDTQYF
.,TRBJ2-2,TRBV6-6,TRBD2,TGTGCCAGCGGAACCAGCGGGGCCGGGGAGCTGTTTTTT,CASGTSGAGELFF
once,TRBJ2-1,TRBV5-1,.,TGCGCCAGCAGCCCCTGGAGCGGGCCCTACAATGAGCAGTTCTTC,CASSPWSGPYNEQFF
.,TRBJ2-2,TRBV5-1,.,TGCGCCAGCAGCTTGGCCCTGAACACCGGGGAGCTGTTTTTT,CASSLALNTGELFF
.,TRBJ2-6,TRBV4-2,.,TGTGCCAGCAGCCAGGACGGCACAGGAGGGGCCAACGTCCTGACTTTC,CASSQDGTGGANVLTF
.,TRBJ1-2,TRBV27,TRBD1,TGTGCCAGCAGGAGGACAGGCGATTATGGCTACACCTTC,CASRRTGDYGYTF
.,TRBJ1-1,TRBV4-1,.,TGCGCCAGCAGCCCCGACCGGGTATTTGGTACTGAAGCTTTCTTT,CASSPDRVFGTEAFF
.,TRBJ2-3,TRBV2,.,TGTGCCAGCAGTGTTAGGGGGGAGGGAGATACGCAGTATTTT,CASSVRGEGDTQYF
.,TRBJ2-3,TRBV11-2,TRBD2,TGTGCCAGCAGCTTTCTAATGACCGGGACTAGCGGGACAGATACGCAGTATTTT,CASSFLMTGTSGTDTQYF
.,TRBJ2-7,TRBV27,TRBD1,TGTGCCAGCAGTTTAACGGAAGGGGGCAGGGGCGAGCAGTACTTC,CASSLTEGGRGEQYF
.,TRBJ1-2,TRBV27,.,TGTGCCAGCAGTCTCCAGGGTCTAGGGGGCTACACCTTC,CASSLQGLGGYTF
.,TRBJ2-1,TRBV6-1,.,TGTGCCAGCAGCGGGACACCAGGATATGAGCAGTTCTTC,CASSGTPGYEQFF